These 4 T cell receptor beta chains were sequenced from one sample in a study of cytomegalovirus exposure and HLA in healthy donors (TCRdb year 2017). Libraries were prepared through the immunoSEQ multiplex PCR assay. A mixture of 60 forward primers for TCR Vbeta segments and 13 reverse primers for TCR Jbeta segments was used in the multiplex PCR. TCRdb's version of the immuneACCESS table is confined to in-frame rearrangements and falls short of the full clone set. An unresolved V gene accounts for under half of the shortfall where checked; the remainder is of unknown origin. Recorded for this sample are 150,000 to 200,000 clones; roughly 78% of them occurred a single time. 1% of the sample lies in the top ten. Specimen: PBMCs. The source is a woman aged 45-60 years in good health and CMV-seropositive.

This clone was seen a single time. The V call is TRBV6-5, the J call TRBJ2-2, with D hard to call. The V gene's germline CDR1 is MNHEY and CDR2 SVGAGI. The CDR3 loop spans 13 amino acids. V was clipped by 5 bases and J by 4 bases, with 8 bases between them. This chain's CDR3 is CASSRSRTGELFF. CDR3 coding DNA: TGTGCCAGCAGTCGGTCCCGCACCGGGGAGCTGTTTTTT.

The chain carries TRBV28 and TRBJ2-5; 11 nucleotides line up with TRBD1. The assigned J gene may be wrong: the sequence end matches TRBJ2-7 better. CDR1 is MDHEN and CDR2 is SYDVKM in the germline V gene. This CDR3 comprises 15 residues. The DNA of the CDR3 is TGTGCCAGCAGTGCGCCGGGACAGGGGGGGTACGAGCAGTACTTC. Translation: CASSAPGQGGYEQYF.

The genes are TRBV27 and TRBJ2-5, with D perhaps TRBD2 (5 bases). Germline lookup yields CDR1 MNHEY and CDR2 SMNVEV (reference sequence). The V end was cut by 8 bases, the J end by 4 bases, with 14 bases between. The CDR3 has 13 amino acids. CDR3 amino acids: CASSTQAGETQYF. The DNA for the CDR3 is TGTGCCAGCTCCACGCAGGCGGGAGAGACCCAGTACTTC.

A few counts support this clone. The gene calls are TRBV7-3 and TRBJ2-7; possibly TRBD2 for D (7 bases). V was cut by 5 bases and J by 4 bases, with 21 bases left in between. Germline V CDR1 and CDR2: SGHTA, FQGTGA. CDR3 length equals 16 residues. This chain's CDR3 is CASSLTRGGIRYEQYF. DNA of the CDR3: TGTGCCAGCAGCCTGACGAGGGGGGGGATTAGGTACGAGCAGTACTTC.